A single sample gave rise to the 9 T cell receptor beta chains below, sequenced in a study of blood T cell repertoires in COVID-19. The repertoire was sequenced with immunoSEQ multiplex PCR; TCRdb's copy has only in-frame clones and lacks some. The profile shows 150,000 to 200,000 clones, 80% to 90% of them singletons. Sequencing was performed on peripheral blood. These receptors came from a woman in her 70s with COVID-19, enrolled during active disease.

The rearrangement joins TRBV6-5 to TRBJ2-6, with 9 bases matching TRBD1. The CDR3 is 16 amino acids. CDR1 is MNHEY and CDR2 is SVGAGI in the germline V gene. V lost 0 bases and J lost 7; bases outside the gene matches: 4. CDR3 DNA sequence: TGTGCCAGCAGTTACTCTGGGACAGGGAGCGCCAACGTCCTGACTTTC. Protein: CASSYSGTGSANVLTF.

The rearrangement uses TRBV7-3 and TRBJ2-1; TRBD2 agrees at 10 bases. Germline assignment: CDR1 SGHTA and CDR2 FQGTGA. This CDR3 region has 13 residues. The V gene end was trimmed by 5 bases and the J gene end by 13 bases; junction bases not matched to a gene: 8. The CDR3 reads CASSRETSGEQFF. DNA of the CDR3: TGTGCCAGCAGCAGGGAAACTAGCGGGGAACAGTTCTTC.

The rearrangement links TRBV9 to TRBJ1-1; D not resolved. CDR3 length: 15 amino acids. Trimming took 4 bases from V and 0 from J, leaving 13 bases between them. Looked up from germline, CDR1 is SGDLS and CDR2 is YYNGEE. CDR3 nucleotides: TGTGCCAGCAGCCCCTCCGGGAACATGAACACTGAAGCTTTCTTT. As protein: CASSPSGNMNTEAFF.

The chain couples TRBV29-1 to TRBJ2-3, with D maybe TRBD1 (5 bases). Trimming stripped 7 bases from V and 3 bases from J, with 11 bases between. Germline V gene sequence: CDR1 SQVTM, CDR2 ANQGSEA. The CDR3 is 12 residues long. The DNA of the CDR3 is TGCAGCGCCCGCAAGGGGACAGATACGCAGTATTTT. It is translated as CSARKGTDTQYF.

The rearrangement links TRBV5-1 to TRBJ1-1; D might be TRBD1 (6 bases). The CDR3 is made up of 15 amino acids. Trimming cost V 0 bases and J 0 bases, with 9 bases left between them. The germline V gene has CDR1 SGHRS and CDR2 YFSETQ. For the CDR3, the DNA is TGCGCCAGCAGCTTGGGGGGACAAGTGAACACTGAAGCTTTCTTT. It translates to CASSLGGQVNTEAFF.

The chain is built from TRBV30 and TRBJ1-6; the D gene is possibly TRBD1 (6 bases). The germline V gene encodes CDR1 GTSNPN and CDR2 SVGIG (reference sequence). V lost 2 bases to trimming and J lost 14 bases, with 19 bases between them. The CDR3 totals 14 residues. CDR3 residues: CAWSPGHGGLTLHF. The DNA of the CDR3 is TGTGCCTGGAGTCCGGGACACGGAGGATTGACCCTCCACTTT.

The chain links TRBV7-4 to TRBJ2-7; D uncertain. CDR1 is SGHVT and CDR2 is SQSDAQ in the germline V gene. Trimming removed 6 bases at V and 3 bases at J, with 15 bases between. The length of the CDR3 is 14 residues. The chain's CDR3 is CASRPVGWYYEQYV. The DNA for the CDR3 is TGTGCCAGCAGACCTGTCGGTTGGTACTACGAGCAGTACGTC.

The chain recombines TRBV30 with TRBJ2-5, with 8 bases matching TRBD1. After removal of 1 base from V and 3 bases from J, the junction contained 1 base not matched to a gene. The CDR3 totals 13 residues. The germline V gene encodes CDR1 GTSNPN and CDR2 SVGIG (reference sequence). Written as DNA, the CDR3 is TGTGCCTGGAGTGACAGGGGGAAAGAGACCCAGTACTTC. Its translation: CAWSDRGKETQYF.

This chain's CDR3 is CASSLLAGLDDTGELFF. CDR3 DNA: TGTGCCAGCAGCCTCCTCGCGGGACTAGATGACACCGGGGAGCTGTTTTTT. This rearrangement joins TRBV3-1 (or the pseudogene TRBV3-2) to TRBJ2-2, with TRBD2 matching over 8 bases. The J segment lost 3 bases and the V segment lost 4 bases, leaving 10 bases of the junction unmatched. CDR1 LGHDT and CDR2 YNNKEL come from the germline V gene (reference sequence). This CDR3 spans 17 amino acids.